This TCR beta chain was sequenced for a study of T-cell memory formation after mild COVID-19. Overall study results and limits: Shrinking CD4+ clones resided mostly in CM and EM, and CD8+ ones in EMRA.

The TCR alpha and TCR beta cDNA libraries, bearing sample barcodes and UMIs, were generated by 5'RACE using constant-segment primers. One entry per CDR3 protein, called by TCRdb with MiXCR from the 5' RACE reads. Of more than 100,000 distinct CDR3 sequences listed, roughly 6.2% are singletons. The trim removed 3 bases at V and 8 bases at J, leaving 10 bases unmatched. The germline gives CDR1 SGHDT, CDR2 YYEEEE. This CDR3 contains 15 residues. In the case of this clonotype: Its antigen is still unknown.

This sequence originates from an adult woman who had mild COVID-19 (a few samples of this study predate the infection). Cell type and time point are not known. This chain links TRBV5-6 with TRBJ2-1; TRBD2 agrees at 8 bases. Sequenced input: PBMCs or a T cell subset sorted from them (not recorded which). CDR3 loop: CASSSVGLAYDEQFF. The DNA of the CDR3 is TGTGCCAGCAGCTCCGTCGGACTAGCTTACGATGAGCAGTTCTTC.